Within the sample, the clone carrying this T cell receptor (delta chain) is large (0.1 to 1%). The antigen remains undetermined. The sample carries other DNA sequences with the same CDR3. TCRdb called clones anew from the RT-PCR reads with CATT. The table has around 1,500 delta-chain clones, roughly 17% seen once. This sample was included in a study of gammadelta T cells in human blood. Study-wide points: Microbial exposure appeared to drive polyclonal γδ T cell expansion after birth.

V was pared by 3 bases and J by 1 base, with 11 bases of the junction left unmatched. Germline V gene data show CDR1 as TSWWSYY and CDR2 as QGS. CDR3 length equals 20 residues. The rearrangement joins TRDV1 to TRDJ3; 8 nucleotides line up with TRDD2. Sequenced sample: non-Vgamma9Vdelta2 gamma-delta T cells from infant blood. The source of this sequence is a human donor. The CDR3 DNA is TGTGCTCTTGGGGAGATCTTCCTACGACACACATCCTGGGACACCCGACAGATGTTTTTC. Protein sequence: CALGEIFLRHTSWDTRQMFF.